In this sample, the clone carrying this TCR beta chain turned up a few times. These data belong to a study of blood T cell repertoires in COVID-19. The CDR3 has 13 amino acids. Germline CDR1 SNHLY, CDR2 FYNNEI. V dropped 4 bases and J dropped 8 bases, with 14 bases sitting between them. Method: immunoSEQ multiplex PCR; TCRdb's copy keeps in-frame clones and lacks some. The sample includes roughly 120,000 clones, more than 80% seen only once; the top ten take 12%. V is TRBV2 and J is TRBJ1-1; the D is unclear. This receptor was obtained from a woman aged 55-70 years with acute or convalescent COVID-19. The sample taken for sequencing was peripheral blood. The CDR3 region has the DNA TGTGCCAGCAGTGGGCCCTCTGATACGGAAGCTTTCTTT. Translating it yields CASSGPSDTEAFF.